The 18 T cell receptor beta chains below were found in one sample sequenced in a study of T cell responses to AZD1222 COVID-19 vaccine (dated by TCRdb to the early 2020s). The time point label, read with the paper, signifies: baseline before first vaccination. Libraries were built with the immunoSEQ multiplex PCR assay. This is the immuneACCESS table as TCRdb keeps it, with only in-frame sequences that have V and J called. A part of the clones is gone; compared with another copy, unresolved V genes explain less than half, and the rest is unexplained. Present in this sample are approximately 88,000 clones, roughly 80% of which were seen just once. The ten most abundant clones make up 21% of the sample. Here the sequenced sample was peripheral blood, taken on day 0 of AZD1222 vaccination. These receptors were taken from an adult in good health.

The chain couples TRBV5-1 to TRBJ2-7; D gene unclear. CDR3 length: 16 residues. V was shortened by 4 bases and J by 1 base, with 18 bases between the two germline ends. The V gene's germline CDR1 is SGHRS and CDR2 YFSETQ. The CDR3 DNA follows: TGCGCCAGCAGCCTGGTAGGAGCCCTCACTTCCTACGAGCAGTACTTC. Protein: CASSLVGALTSYEQYF.

The chain employs TRBV5-4 and TRBJ1-1, with D tentatively TRBD1 (5 bases). Germline CDR1 and CDR2: SGHNT and YYREEE (reference sequence). The CDR3 spans 15 residues. V lost 0 bases, J lost 4 bases, and 13 bases lay in between. CDR3: CASSLGQRGFTEAFF. The CDR3 DNA reads TGTGCCAGCAGCTTGGGACAGCGGGGGTTCACTGAAGCTTTCTTT.

This clone was seen once. For the CDR3, the DNA is TGCGCCAGCAGCCTAGCGGGAGTTGTAACAGATACGCAGTATTTT. It codes for CASSLAGVVTDTQYF. V and J are TRBV10-2 and TRBJ2-3; TRBD2 agrees at 10 bases. The trim removed 6 bases at V and 3 bases at J, leaving 6 bases unmatched. Germline V lookup: CDR1 WSHSY, CDR2 SAAADI. The CDR3 extends over 15 amino acids.

The rearrangement uses TRBV5-1 and TRBJ2-7; 9 nucleotides match TRBD1. The CDR3 totals 14 residues. J lost 2 bases, V lost 3 bases, and 3 bases had no gene match. CDR1 and CDR2 from the germline V gene are SGHRS and YFSETQ. The DNA for the CDR3 is TGCGCCAGCAGCTCGCGACAGGGGGCCTACGAGCAGTACTTC. Protein: CASSSRQGAYEQYF.

The sample holds many counts of this clone. The chain has TRBV18 and TRBJ1-1; no firm D call. This CDR3 contains 13 residues. Germline CDR1 KGHSH, CDR2 LQKENI. The V end lost 0 bases, the J end lost 7 bases, and 9 bases lay between the germline ends. In DNA form, the CDR3 reads TGTGCCAGCTCACCACCGGAGAGGATTGAAGCTTTCTTT. Amino acids: CASSPPERIEAFF.

J is TRBJ2-5 and V is TRBV3-1 (or the pseudogene TRBV3-2); possibly TRBD1 or TRBD2 for D (5 bases each). Germline loops: CDR1 LGHDT, CDR2 YNNKEL (reference sequence). The CDR3 is made up of 15 amino acids. V lost 0 bases, J lost 6 bases, and 14 bases lay in between. This CDR3 reads CASSQDRGAGKTQYF. The CDR3 coding sequence is TGTGCCAGCAGCCAAGACCGAGGGGCAGGGAAGACCCAGTACTTC.

The chain has TRBV7-8 and TRBJ1-5; unclear D gene. Between the trimmed V and J ends, which lost 1 base and 7 bases, there was a span of 14 bases. This CDR3 is 15 amino acids long. Germline assignment: CDR1 SGHVS and CDR2 FQNEAQ. The CDR3 DNA reads as TGTGCCAGCAGCTTAGATGGCCACCTCGTACAGCCCCAGCATTTT. Residues: CASSLDGHLVQPQHF.

J is TRBJ2-2 and V is TRBV7-2; TRBD2 matches 8 bases. This CDR3 is 15 amino acids long. Germline V gene sequence: CDR1 SGHTA, CDR2 FQGNSA. V gave up 5 bases and J gave up 4 bases; unmatched junction bases: 6. The CDR3, as DNA: TGTGCCAGCAGCGCTCGGGGGGGATTCACCGGGGAGCTGTTTTTT. It yields the protein CASSARGGFTGELFF.

A single count supports this clone. V and J are TRBV20-1 and TRBJ2-3, with D possibly matching TRBD2 (6 bases). V was pared by 3 bases and J by 4 bases, with 17 bases between. The CDR3 covers 15 residues. CDR1 is DFQATT, CDR2 SNEGSKA, per germline (reference sequence). The DNA for the CDR3 is TGCAGTGCTAGTCCTCCCCAGCGGGCGGCAGATACGCAGTATTTT. The encoded protein is CSASPPQRAADTQYF.

A few counts support this clone. The rearrangement links TRBV5-1 to TRBJ1-1; D may be TRBD1 (5 bases). The V end was cut by 0 bases, the J end by 8 bases, with 14 bases between. The CDR3 sequence is 14 residues long. Germline CDR1 SGHRS, CDR2 YFSETQ. The DNA for the CDR3 is TGCGCCAGCAGCTTGGGCGGACACCTGGGGGAAGCTTTCTTT. Translated, it gives CASSLGGHLGEAFF.

In its sample, this clone was seen a few times. The gene calls are TRBV6-6 and TRBJ2-4; 9 bases map to TRBD1. With V trimmed by 6 bases and J by 6 bases, 12 bases remained unmatched. Germline CDR1 and CDR2: MNHNY and SVGAGI (reference sequence). This CDR3 comprises 16 residues. The CDR3 loop is CASSPGTGRGGNIQYF. The DNA of the CDR3 is TGTGCCAGCAGCCCAGGGACAGGGCGAGGGGGAAACATTCAGTACTTC.

The genes are TRBV28 and TRBJ2-7; 9 nucleotides agree with TRBD2. The V and J ends lost 5 bases and 0 bases, in that order; junction bases with no gene match: 2. CDR3 length: 14 amino acids. Germline V lookup: CDR1 MDHEN, CDR2 SYDVKM. In nucleotides, the CDR3 is TGTGCCAGCAGTAAGACTAGCGGCTCCTACGAGCAGTACTTC. Its translation: CASSKTSGSYEQYF.

V and J are TRBV5-8 and TRBJ2-3; TRBD1 is a possible D gene (6 bases). Trimming took off 0 bases at V and 0 bases at J, with 11 bases between the two ends. The CDR3 is made up of 16 amino acids. Germline CDR1 reads SGHTS; CDR2 reads YDEGEE. The CDR3 coding sequence is TGTGCCAGCAGCTTGGCTTGGACAGCAAGCACAGATACGCAGTATTTT. Translating gives CASSLAWTASTDTQYF.

V gene TRBV9 combines with J gene TRBJ2-5; D gene unclear. The ends were cut back, 0 bases at V and 2 bases at J, with 14 bases in the middle. Germline V gene sequence: CDR1 SGDLS, CDR2 YYNGEE. This CDR3 contains 16 residues. CDR3 DNA: TGTGCCAGCAGCGTAGTAGGTTCCCTAGATCAAGAGACCCAGTACTTC. Translated, it gives CASSVVGSLDQETQYF.

V and J are TRBV5-1 and TRBJ2-5; 13 nucleotides match TRBD2. The CDR3 covers 17 residues. The germline V gene has CDR1 SGHRS and CDR2 YFSETQ. V gave up 4 bases and J gave up 4 bases; unmatched junction bases: 10. The chain's CDR3 is CASSGMIWTSGRETQYF. The CDR3 coding sequence is TGCGCCAGCAGCGGCATGATTTGGACTAGCGGGAGAGAGACCCAGTACTTC.

The rearrangement joins TRBV10-2 to TRBJ2-5; D remains ambiguous. V lost 6 bases, J lost 7 bases, and 15 bases lay in between. Germline V gives CDR1 WSHSY, CDR2 SAAADI. The CDR3 totals 13 residues. In DNA form, the CDR3 reads TGCGCCAGCAGCCACGCCTCCACGGGGACCCAGTACTTC. Encoded protein: CASSHASTGTQYF.

The V gene is TRBV28, the J gene TRBJ2-5, with D unclear. CDR3 length: 11 amino acids. Germline V CDR1 and CDR2: MDHEN, SYDVKM. The V end was cut by 5 bases, the J end by 4 bases, with 5 bases between. In DNA form, the CDR3 reads TGTGCCAGCAGTATTCGAGAGACCCAGTACTTC. Translation gives CASSIRETQYF.

The V gene is TRBV27, the J gene TRBJ2-7; D call uncertain. Germline V lookup: CDR1 MNHEY, CDR2 SMNVEV (reference sequence). The CDR3 is 15 amino acids. Trimming removed 0 bases at V and 0 bases at J, with 9 bases between. CDR3 protein: CASSLSWNPSYEQYF. In nucleotides, the CDR3 is TGTGCCAGCAGTTTATCCTGGAACCCCTCCTACGAGCAGTACTTC.